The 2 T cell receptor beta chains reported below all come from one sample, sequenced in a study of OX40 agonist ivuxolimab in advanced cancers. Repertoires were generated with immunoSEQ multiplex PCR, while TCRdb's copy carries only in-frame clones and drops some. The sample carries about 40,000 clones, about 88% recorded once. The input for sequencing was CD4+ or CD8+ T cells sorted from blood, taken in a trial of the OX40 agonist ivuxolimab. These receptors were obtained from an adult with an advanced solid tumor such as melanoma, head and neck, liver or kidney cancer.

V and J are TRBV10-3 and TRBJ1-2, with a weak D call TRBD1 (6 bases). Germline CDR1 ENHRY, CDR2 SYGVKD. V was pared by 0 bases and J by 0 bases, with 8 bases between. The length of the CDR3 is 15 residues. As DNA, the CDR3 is TGTGCCATCAGTGAGTCGGGGGCTTCTAACTATGGCTACACCTTC. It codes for CAISESGASNYGYTF.

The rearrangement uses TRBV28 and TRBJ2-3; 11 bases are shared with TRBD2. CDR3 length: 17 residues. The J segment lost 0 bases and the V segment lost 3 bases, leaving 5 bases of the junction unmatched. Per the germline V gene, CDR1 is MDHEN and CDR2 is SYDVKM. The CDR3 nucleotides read TGTGCCAGCAGTTTGGGTAGCGGGAGGGGAAGCACAGATACGCAGTATTTT. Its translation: CASSLGSGRGSTDTQYF.